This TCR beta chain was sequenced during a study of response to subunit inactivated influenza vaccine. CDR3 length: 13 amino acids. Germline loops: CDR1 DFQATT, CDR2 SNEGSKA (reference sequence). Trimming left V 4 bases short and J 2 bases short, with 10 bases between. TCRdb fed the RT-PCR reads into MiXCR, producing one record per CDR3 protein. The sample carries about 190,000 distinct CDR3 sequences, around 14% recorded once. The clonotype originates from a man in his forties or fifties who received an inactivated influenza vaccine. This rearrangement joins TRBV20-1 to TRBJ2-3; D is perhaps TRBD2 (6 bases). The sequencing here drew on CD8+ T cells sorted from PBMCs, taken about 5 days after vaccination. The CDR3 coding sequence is TGCAGTGCTATTGCGGGGAACACAGATACGCAGTATTTT. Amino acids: CSAIAGNTDTQYF.